This T cell receptor (beta chain) was observed in a study of shared clonotypes between healthy human individuals. General study results and limits: An anticipated effect of sequencing depth on clonotype sharing among donors was recognized. Among a few donors, approximately 5% of naive CD4 clonotypes were found in common. Generally, estimated richness proved larger in naive subsets than it did in memory subsets.

Cells designated naive CD8 were CD45RO-negative and were positively selected for CCR7, with terminally differentiated effector memory CD45RA+ cells excluded. Profiling relied on immunoSEQ multiplex PCR, and the TCRdb table lists in-frame clones only, not all of them. This sample has a few hundred thousand clones; about 95% occur once, and the top ten carry over 0.09%. About this clone itself: Antigen: not known.

The CDR3 is 9 amino acids. The sequence was obtained from a woman in her 30s in good health. This chain uses TRBV21-1 with TRBJ2-1. TRBV21-1 is a pseudogene. The material sequenced was naive CD8+ T cells sorted from blood. The CDR3 reads CASKNEQFF. The CDR3 nucleotides read TGTGCCAGCAAGAATGAGCAGTTCTTC.